The 5 T cell receptor beta chains presented below share a single source sample, sequenced in a study of shared clonotypes between healthy human individuals. Clones were sequenced by immunoSEQ multiplex PCR, and TCRdb holds only the in-frame ones, with some missing. The repertoire has 1,400,000 or so clones, around 98.5% of them found once; the top ten carry 0.36%. The sequencing sample was made of naive CD4+ T cells sorted from blood. Stated subset: CD45RA+ positively selected. These receptor sequences come from a man aged 25-45 years in good health.

As for this clone: Other DNA sequences from this sample encode an identical CDR3 as well. The chain links TRBV10-3 to TRBJ2-5; D gene unclear. V was pared by 0 bases and J by 1 base, with 0 bases between. Per the germline V gene, CDR1 is ENHRY and CDR2 is SYGVKD. CDR3 size: 12 residues. Written as DNA, the CDR3 is TGTGCCATCAGTGAGTCCCAAGAGACCCAGTACTTC. It is translated as CAISESQETQYF.

This chain uses TRBV13 with TRBJ2-3; D gene unclear. The CDR3 length is 16 residues. The V gene lost 5 bases and the J gene lost 1 base, with 16 bases spanning the gap. Germline V gene data show CDR1 as PRHDT and CDR2 as FYEKMQ (reference sequence). CDR3 DNA sequence: TGTGCCAGCAGCCTAACAACCCTCTCCGGCACAGATACGCAGTATTTT. Its protein product is CASSLTTLSGTDTQYF. Drawing the rest from reference TRBV13 and TRBJ2-3, the complete variable domain is AAGVIQSPRHLIKEKRETATLKCYPIPRHDTVYWYQQGPGQDPQFLISFYEKMQSDKGSIPDRFSAQQFSDYHSELNMSSLELGDSALYFCASSLTTLSGTDTQYFGPGTRLTVL.

The chain joins TRBV30 to TRBJ1-1; 9 positions match TRBD1. Per the germline V gene, CDR1 is GTSNPN and CDR2 is SVGIG (reference sequence). This CDR3 has 15 residues. Trimming at V came to 0 bases and at J to 1 base, leaving 3 bases not matched to a gene. As DNA, the CDR3 is TGTGCCTGGAGTGTATGGGGACAGGGGAACACTGAAGCTTTCTTT. Translating gives CAWSVWGQGNTEAFF.

The J gene is TRBJ1-3, the V gene TRBV14; no clear D. The CDR3 consists of 17 residues. V was pared by 4 bases and J by 0 bases, with 16 bases between. Germline CDR1 is SGHDN and CDR2 is FVKESK. CDR3 loop: CASSPRTPGTSGNTIYF. The CDR3, as DNA: TGTGCCAGCAGCCCGAGAACTCCAGGAACCTCTGGAAACACCATATATTTT.

The chain joins TRBV6-1 to TRBJ1-5, with 7 bases matching TRBD1. CDR1 and CDR2 from the germline V gene are MNHNS and SASEGT. Germline trimming cut 4 bases from V and 0 bases from J; bases unmatched to any gene: 6. The CDR3 contains 16 residues. CDR3 in DNA: TGTGCCAGCAGTGGCCTCGGACAGGATAGCAATCAGCCCCAGCATTTT. Translated, it gives CASSGLGQDSNQPQHF.